Shown below are 15 T cell receptor beta chains from a single sample sequenced in a study of cytomegalovirus exposure and HLA in healthy donors. The PCR contained 60 Vbeta and 13 Jbeta primers. Profiling relied on immunoSEQ multiplex PCR, and the TCRdb table lists in-frame clones only, not all of them. The sample holds 90,000 to 120,000 clones, about 9.4% seen once. The sequenced material came from PBMCs. These receptors all stem from a man aged 35-49 years in good health and CMV-seropositive.

This clone was found a few times. The chain is built from TRBV18 and TRBJ1-5; D unresolved. Germline CDR1 is KGHSH and CDR2 is LQKENI. Between the trimmed V and J ends, which lost 3 bases and 0 bases, there was a span of 6 bases. CDR3 size: 14 residues. CDR3 DNA sequence: TGTGCCAGCTCACCGGCAGATAGCAATCAGCCCCAGCATTTT. Translated: CASSPADSNQPQHF.

The chain combines TRBV7-9 with TRBJ1-1; no reliable D call. Germline CDR1 and CDR2: SEHNR and FQNEAQ (reference sequence). The CDR3 totals 12 residues. The ends were cut back, 2 bases at V and 5 bases at J, with 6 bases in the middle. In DNA form, the CDR3 reads TGTGCCAGCAGCTTAAAGCTAACTGAAGCTTTCTTT. It yields the protein CASSLKLTEAFF.

There are many counts of this clone. The chain links TRBV11-2 to TRBJ2-3; D may be TRBD1 (6 bases). Trimming removed 6 bases at V and 0 bases at J, with 13 bases between. This CDR3 region has 15 residues. CDR1 SGHAT and CDR2 FQNNGV come from the germline V gene. The CDR3 DNA follows: TGTGCCAGCAGTCGGACAGCCACTAGCACAGATACGCAGTATTTT. Its translation: CASSRTATSTDTQYF.

CDR3 DNA: TGTGCCAGCAGCGCGTCACAGGATTTCTACGAGCAGTACTTC. It encodes CASSASQDFYEQYF. V and J are TRBV9 and TRBJ2-7; D possibly corresponds to TRBD1 (5 bases). The CDR3 is 14 residues long. Germline CDR1 reads SGDLS; CDR2 reads YYNGEE. The ends were cut back, 3 bases at V and 3 bases at J, with 13 bases in the middle.

This clone was observed a handful of times. The chain carries TRBV7-6 and TRBJ2-3, with D possibly being TRBD1 (5 bases). This CDR3 is built from 13 residues. Germline CDR1 SGHVS, CDR2 FNYEAQ. The V and J ends lost 4 bases and 8 bases respectively, with 13 bases between them. As DNA, the CDR3 is TGTGCCAGCAGCTCCCCAGGGATGGCTACGCAGTATTTT. This gives the protein CASSSPGMATQYF.

V gene TRBV10-2 combines with J gene TRBJ1-2, with 9 bases fitting TRBD1. The CDR3 runs to 15 residues. In germline, CDR1 is WSHSY, CDR2 SAAADI. Trimming took 8 bases from V and 2 from J; bases not matched to a gene: 9. The CDR3 loop reads CASLSAGTGNYGYTF. CDR3 DNA: TGCGCCAGCCTTTCGGCCGGGACAGGGAACTATGGCTACACCTTC.

The chain joins TRBV7-2 to TRBJ1-5, with unresolved D. Trimming pared 1 base from V and 9 bases from J, leaving 16 bases between. The V gene's germline CDR1 is SGHTA and CDR2 FQGNSA. The length of the CDR3 is 15 residues. For the CDR3, the DNA is TGTGCCAGCAGCTTAGTGGGCCAGGCCTCTTGGCCCCAGCATTTT. It yields the protein CASSLVGQASWPQHF.

This chain joins TRBV27 and TRBJ2-1; D is perhaps TRBD1 (6 bases). CDR1 and CDR2 from the germline V gene are MNHEY and SMNVEV (reference sequence). With 2 bases removed from V and 3 bases from J, the gap between germline ends came to 23 bases. The length of the CDR3 is 19 residues. The CDR3 DNA follows: TGTGCCAGCAGTTTAACCACAGGGAGATCGAATGGAGTCTACAATGAGCAGTTCTTC. Translated: CASSLTTGRSNGVYNEQFF.

This clone has only a few counts. The CDR3 does not close with the conserved phenylalanine or tryptophan, likely indicating a read error. The chain combines TRBV6-4 with TRBJ2-3; a possible D gene is TRBD1 (6 bases). Germline CDR1 MRHNA, CDR2 SNTAGT. V lost 8 bases to trimming and J lost 1 base, with 10 bases between them. The CDR3 is 13 residues long. In DNA form, the CDR3 reads TGTGCCAGCGGGACACCATGCACAGATACGCAGTATGTT. Residues: CASGTPCTDTQYV.

This chain links TRBV7-2 with TRBJ2-3, with 8 bases matching TRBD2. CDR3 length equals 14 residues. Germline values: CDR1 SGHTA, CDR2 FQGNSA. Trimming at V came to 5 bases and at J to 4 bases, leaving 5 bases not matched to a gene. The CDR3 bases are TGTGCCAGCAGCACCCGACTAGCGTCAGATACGCAGTATTTT. Protein: CASSTRLASDTQYF.

The table lists this clone with a few counts. The genes are TRBV6-1 and TRBJ1-5; possibly TRBD1 for D (5 bases). The CDR3 loop spans 16 amino acids. The V end lost 4 bases, the J end lost 5 bases, and 18 bases lay between the germline ends. CDR1 and CDR2 (germline): MNHNS, SASEGT. The CDR3 nucleotides are TGTGCCAGCAGTGTTACAGGTTGGGTTGACGATCAGCCCCAGCATTTT. It translates to CASSVTGWVDDQPQHF.

This clone was seen a few times. The chain is built from TRBV9 and TRBJ1-1; no definite D call. V lost 4 bases to trimming and J lost 1 base, with 11 bases between them. Germline loops: CDR1 SGDLS, CDR2 YYNGEE. The CDR3 spans 14 residues. The CDR3 bases are TGTGCCAGCAGCCCCAAACTTTCGAACACTGAAGCTTTCTTT. Protein sequence: CASSPKLSNTEAFF.

In this sample, this clone turned up a few times. The junction and the germline gene differ at one end; a read error may be behind it. Other DNA sequences of this sample code for an identical CDR3. The chain employs TRBV12-5 and TRBJ2-2; 7 bases fit TRBD1. The germline gives CDR1 LGHNT, CDR2 FRNRAP. This CDR3 has 13 amino acids. The CDR3: CASVRQGPGELFF. The CDR3 coding sequence is TGTGCTAGTGTAAGACAGGGACCCGGGGAGTTGTTTTTT.

Only a few counts were recorded for this clone. The V and J genes are TRBV7-9 and TRBJ1-6, with TRBD1 as a possible D gene (6 bases). The CDR3 consists of 14 residues. Germline CDR1 is SEHNR and CDR2 is FQNEAQ (reference sequence). The ends were cut back, 2 bases at V and 6 bases at J, with 8 bases in the middle. DNA for the CDR3: TGTGCCAGCAGCTTAATGGACAGTAATTCACCCCTCCACTTT. Translating gives CASSLMDSNSPLHF.

V is TRBV7-2 and J is TRBJ1-1; D uncertain. Germline V gives CDR1 SGHTA, CDR2 FQGNSA. Trimming took off 1 base at V and 3 bases at J, with 12 bases between the two ends. The CDR3 extends over 15 amino acids. CDR3 DNA: TGTGCCAGCAGCTTAGAAGGGAGTCCGGACACTGAAGCTTTCTTT. Protein product: CASSLEGSPDTEAFF.